These 24 T cell receptor beta chains came from one sample sequenced in a study of blood T cell repertoires in COVID-19. Method: immunoSEQ multiplex PCR; TCRdb's copy keeps in-frame clones and lacks some. The data contain 380,000 or so clones, nearly 90% of them seen just once; the ten biggest clones take up 2% to 2.5%. Sequences were obtained from PBMCs or T cells enriched from blood (not recorded which). The receptors here all came from a woman between 40 and 50 years old with acute COVID-19.

The chain is built from TRBV15 and TRBJ2-7; maybe TRBD1 (6 bases). Trimming shortened V by 0 bases and J by 2 bases, and 11 bases separated the two germline ends. Looked up from germline, CDR1 is LNHNV and CDR2 is YYDKDF (reference sequence). The CDR3 has 15 residues. The CDR3 sequence: CATSRDTGPPYEQYF. Here the CDR3 DNA reads TGTGCCACCAGCAGAGATACAGGGCCCCCCTACGAGCAGTACTTC.

This clone occurred once. The chain combines TRBV12-5 with TRBJ2-7; weak D call: TRBD2 (6 bases). Trimming took off 4 bases at V and 2 bases at J, with 9 bases between the two ends. CDR3 length: 13 residues. CDR1 LGHNT and CDR2 FRNRAP come from the germline V gene. CDR3 bases: TGTGCTAGTGGTTCGGGGGAAACCTACGAGCAGTACTTC. This translates into CASGSGETYEQYF.

The chain carries TRBV12-3 or TRBV12-4 and TRBJ1-2; D not certain. The CDR3 consists of 12 residues. Deletions cut 1 base from V and 7 bases from J, with 7 bases between. CDR3 bases: TGTGCCAGCAGTTTAGGCAGTCTTGGCTACACCTTC. It translates to CASSLGSLGYTF.

There are many counts of this clone. This sequence joins TRBV7-9 and TRBJ2-5, with a possible D match to TRBD2 (6 bases). Germline CDR1 and CDR2: SEHNR and FQNEAQ (reference sequence). The CDR3 runs 13 residues. V was cut by 3 bases and J by 4 bases, with 9 bases left in between. The CDR3 DNA sequence: TGTGCCAGCAGCTTTAGCGGCCCAGAGACCCAGTACTTC. This translates into CASSFSGPETQYF.

This rearrangement joins TRBV27 to TRBJ2-5, with 8 nucleotides matching TRBD1. Germline V lookup: CDR1 MNHEY, CDR2 SMNVEV (reference sequence). Trimming at V came to 5 bases and at J to 1 base, leaving 6 bases not matched to a gene. The CDR3 has 15 residues. The CDR3 spells CASSLTGTGQETQYF. As DNA, the CDR3 is TGTGCCAGCAGTCTAACCGGGACAGGCCAAGAGACCCAGTACTTC.

This rearrangement joins TRBV19 to TRBJ1-1; a possible D gene is TRBD1 (5 bases). Germline assignment: CDR1 LNHDA and CDR2 SQIVND (reference sequence). Trimming pared 3 bases from V and 10 bases from J, leaving 12 bases between. The CDR3 has 12 residues. The chain's CDR3 is CASSMRGIGAFF. In nucleotides, the CDR3 is TGTGCCAGTAGTATGCGGGGGATAGGAGCTTTCTTT.

This sequence joins TRBV10-3 and TRBJ1-2; D remains unclear. V was cut by 0 bases and J by 2 bases, with 10 bases left in between. Germline lookup yields CDR1 ENHRY and CDR2 SYGVKD. The CDR3 has 15 residues. CDR3 DNA sequence: TGTGCCATCAGTGAGTCGGTGAGGGAAAACTATGGCTACACCTTC. Translated, it gives CAISESVRENYGYTF.

The V and J genes are TRBV4-1 and TRBJ2-3; the D gene is possibly TRBD1 (5 bases). Germline CDR1 reads MGHRA; CDR2 reads YSYEKL. The CDR3 length is 14 residues. V lost 2 bases and J lost 4, with 10 bases in between. The CDR3 is CASSQRVGADTQYF. The DNA of the CDR3 is TGCGCCAGCAGCCAAAGAGTAGGGGCAGATACGCAGTATTTT.

V usage is TRBV19 and J usage is TRBJ2-1; D is perhaps TRBD2 (6 bases). This CDR3 is 17 amino acids long. The germline CDR1 and CDR2 sequences are LNHDA and SQIVND (reference sequence). Between the trimmed V and J ends, which lost 7 bases and 2 bases, there was a span of 21 bases. This CDR3 is CASIGEALESPYNEQFF. The CDR3 DNA is TGTGCCAGTATTGGGGAGGCCTTAGAGAGCCCCTACAATGAGCAGTTCTTC.

This clone came up a few times. This chain links TRBV5-1 with TRBJ1-3, with D maybe TRBD1 (6 bases). V was cut by 0 bases and J by 2 bases, with 6 bases left in between. In germline, CDR1 is SGHRS, CDR2 YFSETQ. The CDR3 is 14 amino acids. The CDR3 spells CASSLGDTGNTIYF. The CDR3 nucleotides read TGCGCCAGCAGCTTGGGGGACACTGGAAACACCATATATTTT.

The chain is built from TRBV6-6 and TRBJ1-1, with 9 bases lining up with TRBD1. This CDR3 contains 14 residues. Germline CDR1 reads MNHNY; CDR2 reads SVGAGI (reference sequence). After removal of 6 bases from V and 6 bases from J, the junction contained 8 bases not matched to a gene. The CDR3 DNA reads TGTGCCAGCAGCCTAAGGACAGGGGTTGCTGAAGCTTTCTTT. This sequence encodes CASSLRTGVAEAFF.

This chain uses TRBV5-5 with TRBJ1-1, with D tentatively TRBD1 (5 bases). Germline V gives CDR1 SGHKS, CDR2 YYEKEE (reference sequence). The CDR3 spans 14 residues. The V and J ends lost 4 bases and 1 base respectively, with 11 bases between them. CDR3 nucleotide sequence: TGTGCCAGCAGCGCAAACAGGAGGAACACTGAAGCTTTCTTT. This encodes CASSANRRNTEAFF.

This clone was seen more than once but under ten times. The genes are TRBV5-1 and TRBJ1-6, with D possibly TRBD1 on 5 matching bases. Trimming left V 2 bases short and J 8 bases short, with 14 bases between. The germline V gene has CDR1 SGHRS and CDR2 YFSETQ. The CDR3 is made up of 15 amino acids. The CDR3 DNA reads TGCGCCAGCAGCTTCCAGGGCCTACCGGATTCACCCCTCCACTTT. Translated, it gives CASSFQGLPDSPLHF.

In this sample, this clone turned up a few times. Different DNA sequences within this sample yield the same CDR3. The chain recombines TRBV12-3 or TRBV12-4 with TRBJ1-3; D is unresolved. The CDR3 is 13 residues long. Trimming cost V 3 bases and J 4 bases, with 7 bases left between them. The CDR3 sequence: CASSLYSGNTIYF. The CDR3 bases are TGTGCCAGCAGTTTGTACTCCGGAAACACCATATATTTT.

The J gene is TRBJ2-7, the V gene TRBV5-1; D possibly corresponds to TRBD2 (6 bases). Germline V CDR1 and CDR2: SGHRS, YFSETQ. V was shortened by 7 bases and J by 4 bases, with 12 bases between the two germline ends. The CDR3 extends over 12 amino acids. DNA for the CDR3: TGCGCCAGCGCCGAGACTAGGTACGAGCAGTACTTC. Amino acids: CASAETRYEQYF.

The rearrangement uses TRBV19 and TRBJ1-2, with 8 bases aligning to TRBD1. The CDR3 has 13 amino acids. With V trimmed by 5 bases and J by 6 bases, 5 bases remained unmatched. CDR1 is LNHDA and CDR2 is SQIVND in the germline V gene (reference sequence). CDR3 nucleotides: TGTGCCAGTAGTTTTGCAGGGGGCAATGGCTACACCTTC. This sequence encodes CASSFAGGNGYTF.

With regard to this clone: Other DNA sequences from this sample encode an identical CDR3 as well. The rearrangement uses TRBV5-1 and TRBJ1-5, with a possible D match to TRBD1 (5 bases). The CDR3 has 15 amino acids. Trimming took off 2 bases at V and 0 bases at J, with 9 bases between the two ends. Germline V gene sequence: CDR1 SGHRS, CDR2 YFSETQ. The CDR3 spells CASSLTGDSNQPQHF. CDR3 bases: TGCGCCAGCAGCTTAACGGGGGATAGCAATCAGCCCCAGCATTTT.

This chain links TRBV24-1 with TRBJ2-1, with 8 positions matching TRBD1. V shed 9 bases, J shed 7 bases, and the junction held 10 bases outside the gene matches. The CDR3 consists of 14 residues. The V gene's germline CDR1 is KGHDR and CDR2 SFDVKD. CDR3 sequence (DNA): TGTGCCACCGCGAGAGGACAGGGTTTTAATGAGCAGTTCTTC. Translating gives CATARGQGFNEQFF.

This chain uses TRBV10-3 with TRBJ2-3; 7 bases fit TRBD2. The J segment lost 4 bases and the V segment lost 2 bases, leaving 3 bases of the junction unmatched. The CDR3 totals 14 residues. The germline V gene has CDR1 ENHRY and CDR2 SYGVKD. DNA of the CDR3: TGTGCCATCAGTGAGGGCGGGGGTGCAGATACGCAGTATTTT. It encodes CAISEGGGADTQYF.

J is TRBJ2-1 and V is TRBV7-8, with TRBD2 as a possible D gene (5 bases). The length of the CDR3 is 13 residues. Deletions cut 2 bases from V and 12 bases from J, with 14 bases between. Germline lookup yields CDR1 SGHVS and CDR2 FQNEAQ. The CDR3 DNA sequence: TGTGCCAGCAGCTTACAGCGGTTCGTAACGCAGTTCTTC. Translated, it gives CASSLQRFVTQFF.

V gene TRBV29-1 combines with J gene TRBJ1-5; possibly TRBD1 for D (6 bases). V was pared by 4 bases and J by 3 bases, with 7 bases between. The CDR3 has 12 residues. Per the germline V gene, CDR1 is SQVTM and CDR2 is ANQGSEA. The CDR3 DNA sequence: TGCAGCGTTGGACAGGACAATCAGCCCCAGCATTTT. It codes for CSVGQDNQPQHF.

The chain joins TRBV3-1 (or the pseudogene TRBV3-2) to TRBJ1-2, with D hard to call. The ends were cut back, 0 bases at V and 4 bases at J, with 6 bases in the middle. Germline assignment: CDR1 LGHDT and CDR2 YNNKEL (reference sequence). The CDR3 consists of 13 residues. The CDR3 reads CASSQDASYGYTF. The CDR3 DNA follows: TGTGCCAGCAGCCAAGATGCGTCCTATGGCTACACCTTC.

The chain carries TRBV27 and TRBJ2-5; 8 nucleotides line up with TRBD1. Germline assignment: CDR1 MNHEY and CDR2 SMNVEV (reference sequence). The CDR3 runs 14 residues. Losses at the gene ends were 3 bases for V and 2 bases for J; bases not matched to a gene: 2. CDR3 sequence (DNA): TGTGCCAGCAGTTTCAGGGGGCGACAAGAGACCCAGTACTTC. It translates to CASSFRGRQETQYF.

V is TRBV7-8 and J is TRBJ1-1, with TRBD1 matching over 8 bases. This CDR3 is built from 17 residues. CDR1 is SGHVS, CDR2 FQNEAQ, per germline. V was clipped by 2 bases and J by 5 bases; unmatched bases: 13. For the CDR3, the DNA is TGTGCCAGCAGCTTACCTCACCCGGGACAGGTATTTACTGAAGCTTTCTTT. Its translation is CASSLPHPGQVFTEAFF.